The 26 T cell receptor beta chains given below trace back to one sample, sequenced in a study of blood T cell repertoires in COVID-19. Sequenced by immunoSEQ multiplex PCR; TCRdb stores in-frame clones only, minus some. The data hold about 210,000 clones, with around four fifths observed a single time. The sequenced sample consisted of peripheral blood. Receptors originate from a woman between 45 and 65 years old with acute or convalescent COVID-19.

The rearrangement links TRBV7-6 to TRBJ2-7, with 7 bases lining up with TRBD1. The length of the CDR3 is 13 residues. Losses at the gene ends were 3 bases for V and 3 bases for J; bases not matched to a gene: 2. From germline, CDR1 is SGHVS and CDR2 FNYEAQ. The chain's CDR3 is CASSLDRSYEQYF. For the CDR3, the DNA is TGTGCCAGCAGCTTGGACAGGAGCTACGAGCAGTACTTC.

This sequence joins TRBV6-5 and TRBJ2-7; 7 nucleotides agree with TRBD1. This CDR3 has 14 residues. Trimming removed 5 bases from V and 2 bases from J; junction bases left unmatched: 6. In germline, CDR1 is MNHEY, CDR2 SVGAGI. The CDR3 here is CASSRLGTAYEQYF. In DNA form, the CDR3 reads TGTGCCAGCAGTCGCCTCGGGACAGCCTACGAGCAGTACTTC.

The V call is TRBV5-1, the J call TRBJ1-1; D may be TRBD1 (6 bases). The V end lost 2 bases, the J end lost 7 bases, and 12 bases lay between the germline ends. CDR3 size: 13 residues. Per germline, CDR1 SGHRS and CDR2 YFSETQ. CDR3: CASSFTGLGEAFF. The DNA for the CDR3 is TGCGCCAGCAGCTTTACAGGGCTAGGTGAAGCTTTCTTT.

The chain employs TRBV3-1 (or the pseudogene TRBV3-2) and TRBJ1-1; D gene ambiguous. V lost 10 bases and J 4 bases, leaving 25 bases between the germline ends. This CDR3 comprises 16 residues. Germline loops: CDR1 LGHDT, CDR2 YNNKEL (reference sequence). CDR3 coding DNA: TGTGCCACTTCGCAAAGTCGGGCGTTGGGGAGCACTGAAGCTTTCTTT. Translated: CATSQSRALGSTEAFF.

The genes are TRBV29-1 and TRBJ1-2; TRBD1 matches 7 bases. The CDR3 runs 14 residues. CDR1 is SQVTM, CDR2 ANQGSEA, per germline. The V and J ends lost 4 bases and 6 bases, in that order; junction bases with no gene match: 11. CDR3: CSVAQGVGGDGYTF. CDR3 coding DNA: TGCAGCGTTGCCCAGGGGGTCGGAGGAGATGGCTACACCTTC.

The table lists this clone with a count of one. The chain uses TRBV24-1 and TRBJ2-3, with D perhaps matching TRBD1 (5 bases). CDR1 is KGHDR and CDR2 is SFDVKD in the germline V gene. V lost 4 bases, J lost 4 bases, and 11 bases lay in between. There are 14 residues in the CDR3. This chain's CDR3 is CATSETGQADTQYF. In DNA, the CDR3 is TGTGCCACCAGTGAAACAGGCCAGGCAGATACGCAGTATTTT.

The rearrangement joins TRBV10-3 to TRBJ1-6; no clear D. CDR3 length: 13 amino acids. Germline CDR1 is ENHRY and CDR2 is SYGVKD. Trimming took 4 bases from V and 10 from J, leaving 11 bases between them. The CDR3 loop reads CAISVNQNSPLHF. DNA of the CDR3: TGTGCCATCAGTGTAAACCAGAACTCACCCCTCCACTTT.

This clone was counted between two and nine times. V is TRBV4-1 and J is TRBJ2-7, with TRBD1 matching 10 bases. The V gene end was trimmed by 3 bases and the J gene end by 2 bases; junction bases not matched to a gene: 7. Germline V gene lookup returns CDR1 MGHRA and CDR2 YSYEKL. The CDR3 runs to 16 residues. The CDR3 is CASSQPRDRGTYEQYF. CDR3 DNA: TGCGCCAGCAGCCAGCCCCGGGACAGGGGTACCTACGAGCAGTACTTC.

This clone is a singleton in its sample. The chain joins TRBV24-1 to TRBJ2-1; 12 bases map to TRBD2. This CDR3 has 16 amino acids. Germline CDR1 and CDR2: KGHDR and SFDVKD. V lost 2 bases, J lost 8 bases, and 6 bases stayed unmatched. The CDR3 here is CATSDYGLAGLDEQFF. DNA of the CDR3: TGTGCCACCAGTGATTACGGACTAGCGGGACTAGATGAGCAGTTCTTC.

This chain uses TRBV19 with TRBJ2-1, with D uncertain. Germline assignment: CDR1 LNHDA and CDR2 SQIVND (reference sequence). V lost 5 bases, J lost 3 bases, and 8 bases lay in between. CDR3 length: 13 amino acids. Here the CDR3 reads CASSYPGYNEQFF. CDR3 coding DNA: TGTGCCAGTAGTTACCCGGGCTACAATGAGCAGTTCTTC.

The chain couples TRBV19 to TRBJ2-3; the D gene is possibly TRBD1 (5 bases). CDR3 length: 16 residues. Germline V gene sequence: CDR1 LNHDA, CDR2 SQIVND (reference sequence). Trimming took 6 bases from V and 3 from J, leaving 19 bases between them. In DNA, the CDR3 is TGTGCCAGTAGAGGCACAGGCCGATTTTGGACAGATACGCAGTATTTT. Translating it yields CASRGTGRFWTDTQYF.

The V call is TRBV3-1 (or the pseudogene TRBV3-2), the J call TRBJ2-7; a possible D gene is TRBD2 (6 bases). Germline CDR1 LGHDT, CDR2 YNNKEL (reference sequence). The CDR3 is 14 residues long. V was trimmed by 3 bases and J by 3 bases, leaving 12 bases between them. CDR3 nucleotide sequence: TGTGCCAGCAGCCAGGGAGGTGGGAGCTACGAGCAGTACTTC. Protein product: CASSQGGGSYEQYF.

The gene calls are TRBV7-6 and TRBJ2-7; the match to TRBD1 covers 7 bases. The germline gives CDR1 SGHVS, CDR2 FNYEAQ. V lost 5 bases, J lost 3 bases, and 16 bases stayed unmatched. The CDR3 runs to 17 residues. The CDR3 loop reads CASSKGADGPSNYEQYF. The CDR3 DNA reads as TGTGCCAGCAGCAAGGGGGCCGACGGACCCTCCAACTACGAGCAGTACTTC.

This clone was counted a few times. This chain links TRBV28 with TRBJ1-5; the match to TRBD1 covers 10 bases. After removal of 4 bases from V and 6 bases from J, the junction contained 3 bases not matched to a gene. The CDR3 covers 14 residues. Germline V gene data show CDR1 as MDHEN and CDR2 as SYDVKM. The CDR3: CASSWDRGAQPQHF. DNA for the CDR3: TGTGCCAGCAGTTGGGACAGGGGAGCTCAGCCCCAGCATTTT.

V gene TRBV7-2 combines with J gene TRBJ2-7; 7 bases align to TRBD1. CDR3 length: 14 amino acids. J gave up 7 bases and V 3 bases, and 9 bases lay outside the gene matches. The germline gives CDR1 SGHTA, CDR2 FQGNSA. The CDR3 coding sequence is TGTGCCAGCAGCTTCTGGGACAGAAGTGGAGAGCAGTACTTC. Its translation is CASSFWDRSGEQYF.

V gene TRBV5-1 combines with J gene TRBJ2-7; 8 bases align to TRBD1. The CDR3 sequence is 14 residues long. The germline gives CDR1 SGHRS, CDR2 YFSETQ. Trimming took 3 bases from V and 3 from J; bases not matched to a gene: 5. The CDR3, as DNA: TGCGCCAGCAGCTGGGCAGGGGGCAGCTACGAGCAGTACTTC. Its translation: CASSWAGGSYEQYF. Full variable domain (rest looked up from reference TRBV5-1 and TRBJ2-7): KAGVTQTPRYLIKTRGQQVTLSCSPISGHRSVSWYQQTPGQGLQFLFEYFSETQRNKGNFPGRFSGRQFSNSRSEMNVSTLELGDSALYLCASSWAGGSYEQYFGPGTRLTVT.

V usage is TRBV4-1 and J usage is TRBJ2-2; no reliable D call. There are 15 residues in the CDR3. Germline loops: CDR1 MGHRA, CDR2 YSYEKL. V gave up 1 base and J gave up 4 bases, with 10 bases separating them. The CDR3 DNA sequence: TGCGCCAGCAGCCAAGGAGGCAGCATCACCGGGGAGCTGTTTTTT. Protein product: CASSQGGSITGELFF.

CDR3 amino acids: CASSKITEYGYTF. CDR3 in DNA: TGTGCCAGCAGCAAGATAACAGAGTATGGCTACACCTTC. The chain employs TRBV21-1 and TRBJ1-2; the table names TRBD1, a call not compared with the DNA. TRBV21-1 is termed a pseudogene. The CDR3 is made up of 13 amino acids.

The CDR3 DNA sequence: TGCGCCAGCAGCCTCTCCTTAGCGGGAGGGCTGGGCGAGCAGTACTTC. It encodes CASSLSLAGGLGEQYF. The chain employs TRBV5-1 and TRBJ2-7, with 11 bases lining up with TRBD2. J lost 6 bases, V lost 4 bases, and 12 bases had no gene match. Germline V gives CDR1 SGHRS, CDR2 YFSETQ. The CDR3 spans 16 residues. The complete variable domain, with remaining parts taken from reference TRBV5-1 and TRBJ2-7, reads KAGVTQTPRYLIKTRGQQVTLSCSPISGHRSVSWYQQTPGQGLQFLFEYFSETQRNKGNFPGRFSGRQFSNSRSEMNVSTLELGDSALYLCASSLSLAGGLGEQYFGPGTRLTVT.

The V gene is TRBV5-1, the J gene TRBJ2-1; no firm D call. CDR1 SGHRS and CDR2 YFSETQ come from the germline V gene. V was cut by 0 bases and J by 7 bases, with 11 bases left in between. CDR3 size: 14 residues. The CDR3 protein is CASSLVAERNEQFF. In DNA, the CDR3 is TGCGCCAGCAGCTTGGTAGCAGAGAGGAATGAGCAGTTCTTC.

This sequence joins TRBV19 and TRBJ1-2; TRBD1 matches at 8 bases. Germline CDR1 reads LNHDA; CDR2 reads SQIVND (reference sequence). The CDR3 covers 15 residues. Unmatched junction bases numbered 7, after V lost 0 bases and J lost 7 bases. The CDR3 DNA reads TGTGCCAGTAGTATAGATGCAGGGGGCTCGGCTGGCTACACCTTC. Translation: CASSIDAGGSAGYTF.

J is TRBJ2-3 and V is TRBV20-1; no clear D. The CDR3 runs 11 residues. Per germline, CDR1 DFQATT and CDR2 SNEGSKA (reference sequence). V was clipped by 3 bases and J by 3 bases, with 4 bases between them. CDR3 sequence (DNA): TGCAGTGCTAGGAGGACAGATACGCAGTATTTT. Translation: CSARRTDTQYF.

This chain joins TRBV11-3 and TRBJ2-2, with D perhaps TRBD2 (6 bases). This CDR3 spans 16 amino acids. The germline V gene has CDR1 SGHNT and CDR2 YENEEA. V was cut by 2 bases and J by 3 bases, with 13 bases left in between. This chain's CDR3 is CASSLSAWGDTGELFF. The CDR3 DNA follows: TGTGCCAGCAGCTTATCCGCGTGGGGGGACACCGGGGAGCTGTTTTTT.

This chain connects TRBV14 to TRBJ2-1; TRBD2 is a possible D gene (6 bases). V was shortened by 3 bases and J by 4 bases, with 16 bases between the two germline ends. The CDR3 runs to 16 residues. CDR1 and CDR2 (germline): SGHDN, FVKESK. The chain's CDR3 is CASSQPLAMGYNEQFF. The CDR3 DNA is TGTGCCAGCAGCCAGCCCCTAGCGATGGGGTACAATGAGCAGTTCTTC.

CDR3 protein: CASSEPFTGALLAFF. For the CDR3, the DNA is TGCGCCAGCAGTGAGCCTTTTACAGGGGCCCTGCTAGCTTTCTTT. The rearrangement links TRBV10-2 to TRBJ1-1; 7 bases map to TRBD1. Losses at the gene ends were 2 bases for V and 10 bases for J; bases not matched to a gene: 13. Germline V gives CDR1 WSHSY, CDR2 SAAADI. There are 15 residues in the CDR3.

Written as DNA, the CDR3 is TGTGCCAGAAGCTTAAGTGTGAGAACCTACGAGCAGTACTTC. It encodes CARSLSVRTYEQYF. The chain uses TRBV5-3 and TRBJ2-7; D not resolved. TRBV5-3 belongs to the ORF category, with a function that is uncertain. This CDR3 region has 14 residues. Deletions cut 2 bases from V and 2 bases from J, with 11 bases between.